The clone carrying this T cell receptor beta chain rates as medium-sized. No antigen is known for it. Additional DNA sequences in this sample encode the identical CDR3. The germline gives CDR1 LNHDA, CDR2 SQIVND (reference sequence). The V and J ends lost 3 bases and 4 bases, in that order; junction bases with no gene match: 5. CDR3 size: 14 residues. The data stem from a study of vaccination effects on CD4 cells after COVID-19. TCRdb keeps only in-frame clones here, not all; method: immunoSEQ multiplex PCR. The sample lists 15,000 or so clones, 55% to 75% occurring once. Antigen-specific CD4+ T cells expanded by the ViraFEST assay with viral peptide pools were then sequenced. Isolating CD4+ T cells followed ten to eleven days of culture. BNT162b2 vaccine or mRNA-1273 vaccine was given to participants in two doses. It was on days 3 and 7 that half the medium was replaced with IL-2 medium.

The genes are TRBV19 and TRBJ1-2; 7 positions match TRBD1. Sequences were derived from CD4+ T cells from PBMCs cultured with SARS-CoV-2 spike peptides, sampled after COVID-19 vaccination. The receptor was derived from a human donor who received a COVID-19 vaccine. CDR3 sequence reads: CASSIEGAAYGYTF. The CDR3 region has the DNA TGTGCCAGTAGTATTGAGGGGGCAGCCTATGGCTACACCTTC. Full variable domain (missing parts from reference TRBV19 and TRBJ1-2): DGGITQSPKYLFRKEGQNVTLSCEQNLNHDAMYWYRQDPGQGLRLIYYSQIVNDFQKGDIAEGYSVSREKKESFPLTVTSAQKNPTAFYLCASSIEGAAYGYTFGSGTRLTVV.